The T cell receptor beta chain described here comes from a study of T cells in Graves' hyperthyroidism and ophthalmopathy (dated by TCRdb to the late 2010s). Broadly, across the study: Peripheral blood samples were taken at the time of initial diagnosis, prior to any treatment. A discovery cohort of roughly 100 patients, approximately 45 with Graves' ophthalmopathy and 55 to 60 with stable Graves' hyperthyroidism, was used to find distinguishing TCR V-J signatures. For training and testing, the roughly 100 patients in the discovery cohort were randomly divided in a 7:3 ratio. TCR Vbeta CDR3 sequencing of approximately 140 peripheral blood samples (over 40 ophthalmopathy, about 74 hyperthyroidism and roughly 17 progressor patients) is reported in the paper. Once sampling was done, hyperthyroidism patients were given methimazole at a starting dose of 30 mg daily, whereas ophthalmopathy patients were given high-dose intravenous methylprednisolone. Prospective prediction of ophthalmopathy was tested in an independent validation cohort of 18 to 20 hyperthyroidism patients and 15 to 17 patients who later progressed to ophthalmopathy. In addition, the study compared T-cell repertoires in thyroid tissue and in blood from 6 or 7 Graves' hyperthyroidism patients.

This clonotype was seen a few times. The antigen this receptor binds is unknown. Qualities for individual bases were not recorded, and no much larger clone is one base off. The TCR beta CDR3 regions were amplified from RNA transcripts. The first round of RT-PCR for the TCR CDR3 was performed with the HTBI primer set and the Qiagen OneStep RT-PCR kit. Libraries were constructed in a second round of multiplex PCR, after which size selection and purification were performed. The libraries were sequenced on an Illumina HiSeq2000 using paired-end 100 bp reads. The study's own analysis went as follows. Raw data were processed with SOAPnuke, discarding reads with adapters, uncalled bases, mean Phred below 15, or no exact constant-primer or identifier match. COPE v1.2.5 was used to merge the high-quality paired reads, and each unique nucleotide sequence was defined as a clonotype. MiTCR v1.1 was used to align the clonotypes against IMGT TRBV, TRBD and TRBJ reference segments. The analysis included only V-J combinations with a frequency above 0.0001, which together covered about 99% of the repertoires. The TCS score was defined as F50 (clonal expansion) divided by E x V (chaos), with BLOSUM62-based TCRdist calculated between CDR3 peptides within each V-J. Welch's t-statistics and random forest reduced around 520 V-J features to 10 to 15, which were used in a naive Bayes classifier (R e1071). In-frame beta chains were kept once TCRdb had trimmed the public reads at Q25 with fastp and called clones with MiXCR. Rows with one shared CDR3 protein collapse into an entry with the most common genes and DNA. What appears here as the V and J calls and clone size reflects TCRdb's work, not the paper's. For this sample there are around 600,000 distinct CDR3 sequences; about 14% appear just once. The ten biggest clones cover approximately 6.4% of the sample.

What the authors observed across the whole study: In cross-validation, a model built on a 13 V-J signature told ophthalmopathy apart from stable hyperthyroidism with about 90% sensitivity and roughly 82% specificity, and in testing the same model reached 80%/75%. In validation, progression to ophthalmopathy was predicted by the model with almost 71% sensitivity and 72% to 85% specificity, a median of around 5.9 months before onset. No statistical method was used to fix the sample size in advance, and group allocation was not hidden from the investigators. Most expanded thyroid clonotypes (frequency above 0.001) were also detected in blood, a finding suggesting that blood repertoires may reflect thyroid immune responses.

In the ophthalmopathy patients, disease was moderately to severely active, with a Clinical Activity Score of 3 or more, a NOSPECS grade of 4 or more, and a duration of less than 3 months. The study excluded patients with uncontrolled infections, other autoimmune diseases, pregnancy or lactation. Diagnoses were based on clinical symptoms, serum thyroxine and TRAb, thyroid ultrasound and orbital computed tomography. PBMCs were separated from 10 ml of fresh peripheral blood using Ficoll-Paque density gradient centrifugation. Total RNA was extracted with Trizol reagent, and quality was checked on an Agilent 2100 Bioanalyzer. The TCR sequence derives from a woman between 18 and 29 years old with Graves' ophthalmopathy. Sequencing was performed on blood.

The DNA is TGTGCCAGCAGCTTAGCGAGGTCGGCAGGTGAGGGCCTCCTCTCTCTGGAGCAGTACTTC. Protein translation: CASSLARSAGEGLLSLEQYF. Recombination joined TRBV7-2 with TRBJ2-7; TRBD2 is possibly the D segment (5 matching bases). In the germline V gene, CDR1 corresponds to SGHTA and CDR2 to FQGNSA. Its CDR3 holds 20 amino acids, cysteine through phenylalanine. The retained sequence is limited to the CDR3, 60 bases, with the frame set at the first base. V drops 0 bases and J drops 7 bases, leaving 31 bases in between.